Shown below are 28 T cell receptor beta chains from a single sample sequenced in a study of cytomegalovirus exposure and HLA in healthy donors. PCR was performed using 60 Vbeta and 13 Jbeta primers. Some clones are missing from TCRdb's copy, which holds only in-frame ones; the method was immunoSEQ multiplex PCR. The table shows about 200,000 clones, with 75% to 90% occurring only once. The sample consisted of PBMCs. These receptors were taken from a woman in her twenties or thirties in good health and CMV-seronegative.

This clone was seen once. The V gene is TRBV5-1, the J gene TRBJ2-7; 8 bases are shared with TRBD1. Trimming took 5 bases from V and 5 from J; bases not matched to a gene: 12. Germline CDR1 is SGHRS and CDR2 is YFSETQ. This CDR3 spans 15 amino acids. CDR3 sequence reads: CASRGDRGLQDEQYF. The CDR3 DNA reads as TGCGCCAGCAGGGGAGACAGGGGTCTTCAGGACGAGCAGTACTTC.

CDR3 in DNA: TGTGCCAGCAGCCCCCTCGGTGCAAGCGGGAGGTCGCGGTCCGTGACCCAGTACTTC. Protein sequence: CASSPLGASGRSRSVTQYF. The chain employs TRBV5-6 and TRBJ2-5; TRBD2 aligns across 9 bases. CDR1 is SGHDT and CDR2 is YYEEEE in the germline V gene. This CDR3 is 19 amino acids long. With V trimmed by 4 bases and J by 7 bases, 23 bases remained unmatched.

This rearrangement joins TRBV5-1 to TRBJ1-5; 8 bases are a match to TRBD1. CDR3 size: 13 residues. The germline gives CDR1 SGHRS, CDR2 YFSETQ. The J segment lost 4 bases and the V segment lost 7 bases, leaving 4 bases of the junction unmatched. The CDR3 is CASAQGENQPQHF. The CDR3 DNA follows: TGCGCCAGCGCACAGGGGGAGAATCAGCCCCAGCATTTT.

V and J are TRBV10-2 and TRBJ2-2; D unclear. Germline V gene sequence: CDR1 WSHSY, CDR2 SAAADI. Trimming removed 7 bases at V and 5 bases at J, with 8 bases between. This CDR3 spans 12 amino acids. The CDR3 sequence is CASNAGTGELFF. The CDR3 DNA is TGCGCCAGCAACGCAGGTACCGGGGAGCTGTTTTTT.

This clone was seen a few times. The chain has TRBV20-1 and TRBJ1-2; a possible D gene is TRBD1 (5 bases). Germline CDR1 DFQATT, CDR2 SNEGSKA (reference sequence). V was trimmed by 5 bases and J by 11 bases, leaving 12 bases between them. The CDR3 sequence is 10 residues long. CDR3 sequence (DNA): TGCAGTGCTTTTCGCGGGGGTTACACCTTC. This codes for CSAFRGGYTF.

This chain links TRBV5-1 with TRBJ2-1; the D gene is possibly TRBD2 (5 bases). The CDR3 is 16 residues long. Germline CDR1 SGHRS, CDR2 YFSETQ. Trimming took off 2 bases at V and 2 bases at J, with 14 bases between the two ends. The CDR3 nucleotides read TGCGCCAGCAGCTTCGGACGGGGAAATACCTACAATGAGCAGTTCTTC. Translation gives CASSFGRGNTYNEQFF. The variable domain in full, with the rest retrieved from reference TRBV5-1 and TRBJ2-1, is KAGVTQTPRYLIKTRGQQVTLSCSPISGHRSVSWYQQTPGQGLQFLFEYFSETQRNKGNFPGRFSGRQFSNSRSEMNVSTLELGDSALYLCASSFGRGNTYNEQFFGPGTRLTVL.

This clone was counted once. The chain has TRBV13 and TRBJ1-5; D possibly corresponds to TRBD1 (5 bases). Germline lookup yields CDR1 PRHDT and CDR2 FYEKMQ (reference sequence). Between the trimmed V and J ends, which lost 0 bases and 6 bases, there was a span of 12 bases. The CDR3 sequence is 15 residues long. The CDR3 DNA reads TGTGCCAGCAGCTTAGGCCCAGGACAACGTCAGCCCCAGCATTTT. Protein product: CASSLGPGQRQPQHF.

J is TRBJ1-5 and V is TRBV6-1; maybe TRBD1 (6 bases). The CDR3 is 16 residues long. CDR1 and CDR2 from the germline V gene are MNHNS and SASEGT. V was shortened by 0 bases and J by 7 bases, with 16 bases between the two germline ends. This CDR3 is CASSEAGQGRRQPQHF. Written as DNA, the CDR3 is TGTGCCAGCAGTGAAGCGGGGCAGGGGAGACGGCAGCCCCAGCATTTT.

This clone was seen only a few times. Other nucleotide sequences in the sample specify the same CDR3. The rearrangement links TRBV5-6 to TRBJ2-1; tentative D call: TRBD1 (6 bases). Germline lookup yields CDR1 SGHDT and CDR2 YYEEEE. Trimming pared 0 bases from V and 7 bases from J, leaving 8 bases between. The CDR3 spans 13 residues. CDR3 sequence reads: CASSLGQGNEQFF. The CDR3 DNA follows: TGTGCCAGCAGCTTGGGCCAGGGGAATGAGCAGTTCTTC.

The V and J genes are TRBV4-1 and TRBJ2-5; D may be TRBD2 (5 bases). V shed 3 bases and J shed 1 base, with 6 bases lying between them. Germline V lookup: CDR1 MGHRA, CDR2 YSYEKL. The CDR3 runs to 13 residues. The CDR3 sequence is CASSQGVQETQYF. The CDR3, as DNA: TGCGCCAGCAGCCAGGGAGTCCAAGAGACCCAGTACTTC.

This clone has only one observation. The rearrangement links TRBV28 to TRBJ2-7, with a weak D call TRBD1 (6 bases). The CDR3 has 13 amino acids. From germline, CDR1 is MDHEN and CDR2 SYDVKM. The V gene lost 4 bases and the J gene lost 6 bases, with 13 bases spanning the gap. The CDR3 reads CASSSARDTEQYF. DNA of the CDR3: TGTGCCAGCAGTTCCGCCCGGGACACCGAGCAGTACTTC.

The chain carries TRBV11-2 and TRBJ1-1; D is ambiguous. The CDR3 covers 14 residues. Deletions cut 3 bases from V and 6 bases from J, with 14 bases between. Germline V gene data show CDR1 as SGHAT and CDR2 as FQNNGV. CDR3 coding DNA: TGTGCCAGCAGCTTGGGGTACGGAGGTCCTGAAGCTTTCTTT. Its translation is CASSLGYGGPEAFF.

This chain joins TRBV5-6 and TRBJ2-7; D might be TRBD2 (6 bases). The CDR3 sequence is 15 residues long. The germline V and J ends were trimmed by 3 bases and 5 bases, with 18 bases remaining between them. Per germline, CDR1 SGHDT and CDR2 YYEEEE. The CDR3 DNA follows: TGTGCCAGCAGCTCGGACCCCGCGGGGAGTAACGAGCAGTACTTC. Its translation: CASSSDPAGSNEQYF.

The chain is built from TRBV9 and TRBJ2-7, with D possibly matching TRBD2 (7 bases). Germline CDR1 reads SGDLS; CDR2 reads YYNGEE. The length of the CDR3 is 14 residues. V dropped 0 bases and J dropped 4 bases, with 11 bases sitting between them. CDR3 protein: CASSVGAGAYEQYF. As DNA, the CDR3 is TGTGCCAGCAGCGTAGGGGCGGGGGCGTACGAGCAGTACTTC.

The chain is built from TRBV5-1 and TRBJ2-1; 10 bases are shared with TRBD1. CDR3 length equals 17 residues. The V and J ends lost 4 bases and 7 bases, in that order; junction bases with no gene match: 14. The germline V gene encodes CDR1 SGHRS and CDR2 YFSETQ. For the CDR3, the DNA is TGCGCCAGCAGCGGGGGGAGGGGACAGGGGAATTGGAATGAGCAGTTCTTC. It encodes CASSGGRGQGNWNEQFF.

The chain is built from TRBV5-4 and TRBJ2-1, with TRBD2 identical over 10 bases. The V and J ends lost 2 bases and 7 bases, in that order; junction bases with no gene match: 9. The CDR3 has 16 amino acids. Germline V gives CDR1 SGHNT, CDR2 YYREEE (reference sequence). CDR3 sequence reads: CASSFKAGGPGNEQFF. Here the CDR3 DNA reads TGTGCCAGCAGCTTTAAAGCGGGAGGGCCTGGTAATGAGCAGTTCTTC.

The V and J genes are TRBV11-2 and TRBJ2-1; 10 bases align to TRBD2. The CDR3 is 17 residues long. V lost 1 base and J lost 9; bases outside the gene matches: 12. Germline assignment: CDR1 SGHAT and CDR2 FQNNGV. The CDR3 region has the DNA TGTGCCAGCAGCTTAGTGGGTTCCAGCGGGGGGGCCGGTGAGCAGTTCTTC. Amino acids: CASSLVGSSGGAGEQFF.

The V call is TRBV29-1, the J call TRBJ1-4, with 11 bases fitting TRBD1. Trimming cost V 7 bases and J 7 bases; bases outside gene matches: 8. This CDR3 comprises 14 residues. CDR1 is SQVTM and CDR2 is ANQGSEA in the germline V gene. This CDR3 is CSARGGQGGEKLFF. In DNA form, the CDR3 reads TGCAGCGCCAGAGGGGGACAGGGGGGTGAAAAACTGTTTTTT.

The chain carries TRBV15 and TRBJ1-1; unclear D gene. Germline CDR1 LNHNV, CDR2 YYDKDF (reference sequence). V gave up 5 bases and J gave up 4 bases, with 14 bases separating them. The CDR3 has 14 residues. This CDR3 is CATSRARERTEAFF. The CDR3 DNA is TGTGCCACCAGCCGAGCCCGGGAACGCACTGAAGCTTTCTTT.

The chain has TRBV28 and TRBJ2-2; 7 bases agree with TRBD1. Trimming at V came to 2 bases and at J to 1 base, leaving 4 bases not matched to a gene. This CDR3 comprises 16 residues. CDR1 is MDHEN and CDR2 is SYDVKM in the germline V gene. The CDR3 loop is CASSLAQGLNTGELFF. DNA of the CDR3: TGTGCCAGCAGTTTAGCACAGGGGCTGAACACCGGGGAGCTGTTTTTT. Full variable domain (outside the CDR3, taken from reference TRBV28 and TRBJ2-2): DVKVTQSSRYLVKRTGEKVFLECVQDMDHENMFWYRQDPGLGLRLIYFSYDVKMKEKGDIPEGYSVSREKKERFSLILESASTNQTSMYLCASSLAQGLNTGELFFGEGSRLTVL.

This clone is a singleton in its sample. The chain recombines TRBV27 with TRBJ2-1, with 10 bases identical to TRBD1. Germline V CDR1 and CDR2: MNHEY, SMNVEV (reference sequence). There are 14 residues in the CDR3. Losses at the gene ends were 5 bases for V and 6 bases for J; bases not matched to a gene: 4. The CDR3 coding sequence is TGTGCCAGCAGTGGGACAGGGGTTGGCAATGAGCAGTTCTTC. Translated, it gives CASSGTGVGNEQFF.

The J gene is TRBJ2-5, the V gene TRBV7-9; 11 bases map to TRBD2. V dropped 5 bases and J dropped 5; count of bases not matched to a gene: 16. CDR1 is SEHNR and CDR2 is FQNEAQ in the germline V gene (reference sequence). The CDR3 consists of 18 residues. CDR3 coding DNA: TGTGCCAGCAGCCCCCCAGGGGCTAGCGGGAGGAAGGGGGAGACCCAGTACTTC. This gives the protein CASSPPGASGRKGETQYF.

The chain carries TRBV2 and TRBJ1-2, with 12 positions matching TRBD1. J gave up 6 bases and V 4 bases, and 9 bases lay outside the gene matches. This CDR3 contains 16 residues. The germline gives CDR1 SNHLY, CDR2 FYNNEI. For the CDR3, the DNA is TGTGCCAGCAGTGTGGGGGGGACAGGGGGCGCGAATGGCTACACCTTC. It specifies CASSVGGTGGANGYTF.

The V call is TRBV5-1, the J call TRBJ2-3; D is unresolved. The germline CDR1 and CDR2 sequences are SGHRS and YFSETQ. V lost 7 bases, J lost 2 bases, and 8 bases lay in between. This CDR3 comprises 12 residues. CDR3 in amino acids: CASRSTTDTQYF. The CDR3 DNA reads as TGCGCCAGCCGCAGTACCACAGATACGCAGTATTTT. The full variable domain, completed using reference TRBV5-1 and TRBJ2-3, is KAGVTQTPRYLIKTRGQQVTLSCSPISGHRSVSWYQQTPGQGLQFLFEYFSETQRNKGNFPGRFSGRQFSNSRSEMNVSTLELGDSALYLCASRSTTDTQYFGPGTRLTVL.

This chain links TRBV6-1 with TRBJ1-1, with D unresolved. Germline V CDR1 and CDR2: MNHNS, SASEGT. Deletions cut 6 bases from V and 0 bases from J, with 8 bases between. The CDR3 is 13 residues long. Here the CDR3 reads CASRELLNTEAFF. In DNA, the CDR3 is TGTGCCAGCAGGGAGCTCTTGAACACTGAAGCTTTCTTT.

In its sample, this clone was seen a few times. The chain carries TRBV7-2 and TRBJ2-7, with D tentatively TRBD2 (5 bases). Trimming took 4 bases from V and 2 from J, leaving 15 bases between them. CDR1 is SGHTA, CDR2 FQGNSA, per germline. The CDR3 is 15 amino acids. CDR3 nucleotide sequence: TGTGCCAGCAGCTCCCGGACTTTTCCGACCTACGAGCAGTACTTC. As protein: CASSSRTFPTYEQYF.

In this sample, this clone turned up a few times. The genes are TRBV7-9 and TRBJ2-1; D possibly corresponds to TRBD2 (5 bases). The CDR3 runs to 12 residues. Looked up from germline, CDR1 is SEHNR and CDR2 is FQNEAQ (reference sequence). V lost 2 bases, J lost 8 bases, and 7 bases lay in between. The CDR3 region is CASSLRGDEQFF. CDR3 sequence (DNA): TGTGCCAGCAGCTTACGGGGAGATGAGCAGTTCTTC. Looking up the rest from reference TRBV7-9 and TRBJ2-1 gives the full variable domain: DTGVSQNPRHKITKRGQNVTFRCDPISEHNRLYWYRQTLGQGPEFLTYFQNEAQLEKSRLLSDRFSAERPKGSFSTLEIQRTEQGDSAMYLCASSLRGDEQFFGPGTRLTVL.

The V call is TRBV10-1, the J call TRBJ2-7, with D perhaps TRBD1 (6 bases). Germline values: CDR1 WNHNN, CDR2 SYGVQD (reference sequence). Trimming shortened V by 0 bases and J by 3 bases, and 18 bases separated the two germline ends. There are 17 residues in the CDR3. CDR3 nucleotides: TGCGCCAGCAGTGAGTCGTTGATGGGGGCTCCGGGCTACGAGCAGTACTTC. Amino acid sequence: CASSESLMGAPGYEQYF.